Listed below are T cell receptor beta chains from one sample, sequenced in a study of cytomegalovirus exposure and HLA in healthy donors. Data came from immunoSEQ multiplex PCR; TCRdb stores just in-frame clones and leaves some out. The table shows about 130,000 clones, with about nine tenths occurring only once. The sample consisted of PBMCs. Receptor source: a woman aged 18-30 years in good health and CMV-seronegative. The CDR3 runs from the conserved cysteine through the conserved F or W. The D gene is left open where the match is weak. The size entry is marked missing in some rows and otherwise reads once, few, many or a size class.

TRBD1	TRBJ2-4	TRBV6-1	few	TGTGCCAGCAGTGCAGCCAACAGGGGCCTAGCCAAAAACATTCAGTACTTC	CASSAANRGLAKNIQYF
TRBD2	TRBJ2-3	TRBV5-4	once	TGTGCCAGCAGCGGCAGACTAGCGGGAGGGCCATGGGATACGCAGTATTTT	CASSGRLAGGPWDTQYF
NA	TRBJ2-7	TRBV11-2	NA	TGTGCCAGCAGTCACGGTTCTAGCGATTCCTACGAGCAGTACTTC	CASSHGSSDSYEQYF
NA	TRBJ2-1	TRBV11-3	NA	TGTGCCAGCAGCTTAGTTGGGCAGAACAATGAGCAGTTCTTC	CASSLVGQNNEQFF
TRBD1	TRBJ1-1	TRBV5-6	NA	TGTGCCAGCAGCCCCAAGGGGACAGGGATTGGAGCTTTCTTT	CASSPKGTGIGAFF
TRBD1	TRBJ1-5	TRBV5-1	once	TGCGCCAGCAGCTTGGGGGACAGGGTGGCGGGTCAGCCCCAGCATTTT	CASSLGDRVAGQPQHF
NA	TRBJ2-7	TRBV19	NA	TGTGCCAGTAGTAGGCGGTTGGGGGCTCGGGACGAGCAGTACTTC	CASSRRLGARDEQYF
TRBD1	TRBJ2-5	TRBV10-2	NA	TGCGCCAGCAGTGATGGACAGGGGAAAGAGACCCAGTACTTC	CASSDGQGKETQYF
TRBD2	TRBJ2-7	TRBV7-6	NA	TGTGCCAGCAGCCTCCGACTAGCGGGATTCCTCCACGAGCAGTACTTC	CASSLRLAGFLHEQYF
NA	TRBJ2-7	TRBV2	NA	TGTGCCAGCAGTAGACAGGTACTGGGCTACGAGCAGTACTTC	CASSRQVLGYEQYF
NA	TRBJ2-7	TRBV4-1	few	TGCGCCAGCAGCCAAGTGGGAGATTGGAGGGCGCAGTACTTC	CASSQVGDWRAQYF
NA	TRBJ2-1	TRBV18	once	TGTGCCAGCTCACCATGGGGGGAGGATTACAATGAGCAGTTCTTC	CASSPWGEDYNEQFF
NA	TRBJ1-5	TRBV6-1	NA	TGTGCCACCACCTTCGGGGGAAGCAATCAGCCCCAGCATTTT	CATTFGGSNQPQHF
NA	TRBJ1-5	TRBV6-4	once	TGTGCCAGCAGTGACCGGGTGGGGGGTCAGCCCCAGCATTTT	CASSDRVGGQPQHF
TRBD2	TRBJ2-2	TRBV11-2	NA	TGTGCCAGCAGCTTATCGGCGGGGGCGAACACCGGGGAGCTGTTTTTT	CASSLSAGANTGELFF
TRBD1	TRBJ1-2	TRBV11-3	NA	TGTGCCAGCAGCTGGACAGGGGGCTTAGGCTACACCTTC	CASSWTGGLGYTF
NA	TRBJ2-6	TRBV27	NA	TGTGCCAGCACTAGTCCTTCTCCTAGCCGATCTGGGGCCAACGTCCTGACTTTC	CASTSPSPSRSGANVLTF
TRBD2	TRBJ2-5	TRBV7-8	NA	TGTGCCAGCGGGCTAGGACTAGCGGCCGGTGTCCAGGGAGAGACCCAGTACTTC	CASGLGLAAGVQGETQYF
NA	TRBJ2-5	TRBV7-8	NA	TGTGCCAGCAGCCCCACGACACGATTAGAGACCCAGTACTTC	CASSPTTRLETQYF
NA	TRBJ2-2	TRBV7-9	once	TGTGCCAGCAGCGCTCCCCAGATCCCGAACACCGGGGAGCTGTTTTTT	CASSAPQIPNTGELFF
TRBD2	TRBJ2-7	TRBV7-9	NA	TGTGCCAGCAGCTTAGCATGGACTAGCGAGTACGAGCAGTACTTC	CASSLAWTSEYEQYF
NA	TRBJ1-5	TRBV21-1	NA	TGTGCCCATCCGGGACACTTATGTTTTAGCAATCAGCCCCAGCATTTT	CAHPGHLCFSNQPQHF